The subject of this entry is one TCR beta chain. V lost 5 bases and J lost 3, with 10 bases in between. Germline values: CDR1 MDHEN, CDR2 SYDVKM. The CDR3 has 14 amino acids. The entry originates in a study of blood T cell repertoires in COVID-19. For the study at large: T cells, B-cell-depleted T cells, or PBMCs provided the cDNA or gDNA that served as material.

Study processing details: Nucleated cell number was recorded as an estimate derived from reference gene primer amplification. Assay: immunoSEQ multiplex PCR; the TCRdb copy retains only in-frame clones and omits some. V, J and clone size were drawn from that table, and D and trimming were deduced from the DNA. Among approximately 280,000 clones listed, roughly 90% were seen once. Input material: PBMCs or T cells enriched from blood (not recorded which). The genes are TRBV28 and TRBJ1-4; possibly TRBD1 for D (5 bases). The clonotype was recovered from an older woman who had recovered from COVID-19. The CDR3 DNA reads TGTGCCAGCAGTCCCCAGGGTGCTAATGAAAAACTGTTTTTT. Encoded protein: CASSPQGANEKLFF.